This TCR beta chain originates from a study of cytomegalovirus exposure and HLA in healthy donors. Study-wide findings and caveats: CMV antigen specificity was confirmed in vitro for a few CMV-associated chains. Productive status was seen about 90% or about 30% of the time for most TCR beta V segments in an earlier analysis. Later analysis suggested links between common viral pathogens and several top significant clusters.

Both 60 Vbeta primers and 13 Jbeta primers went into the PCR. Generated by immunoSEQ multiplex PCR, the TCRdb table keeps only in-frame clones and is missing some. Of some 110,000 clones in the sample, 9.5% are singletons; the top ten hold 2.5% to 3.5%. The sample holds a few counts of this clone. Its cognate antigen is unknown. Germline V gene lookup returns CDR1 WSHSY and CDR2 SAAADI. The CDR3 is 14 amino acids. V was clipped by 3 bases and J by 5 bases, with 11 bases between them. The TCR sequence derives from a man aged 25 to 45 in good health and CMV-seronegative. V gene TRBV10-2 combines with J gene TRBJ1-5, with D uncertain. The sample taken for sequencing was PBMCs. The CDR3 is CASSEFVRDQPQHF. DNA of the CDR3: TGCGCCAGCAGTGAATTTGTCCGAGATCAGCCCCAGCATTTT.